This TCR beta chain stems from a study of cytomegalovirus exposure and HLA in healthy donors. Per the germline V gene, CDR1 is SGHRS and CDR2 is YFSETQ. V lost 4 bases to trimming and J lost 5 bases; unmatched junction nucleotides: 10. This CDR3 spans 15 amino acids. Both 60 Vbeta primers and 13 Jbeta primers went into the PCR. TCRdb's copy holds only in-frame clones and misses some; the assay was immunoSEQ multiplex PCR. The sample lists 110,000 to 150,000 clones, over 75% occurring once. Material for sequencing was PBMCs. The TCR comes from a young man in good health and CMV-seronegative. The V and J genes are TRBV5-1 and TRBJ2-7, with 9 positions matching TRBD1. DNA of the CDR3: TGCGCCAGCAGCGACCCGACAGGGGGTCTCCACGAGCAGTACTTC. This translates into CASSDPTGGLHEQYF.